The 20 T cell receptor beta chains below come from one sample, sequenced in a study of blood T cell repertoires in COVID-19. Repertoires were generated with immunoSEQ multiplex PCR, while TCRdb's copy carries only in-frame clones and drops some. The repertoire consists of 150,000 to 200,000 clones, with 80% to 85% occurring once and the leading ten covering about 8.3%. The sample consisted of peripheral blood. These receptors were collected from a woman in her 70s with COVID-19, enrolled during active disease.

V is TRBV19 and J is TRBJ1-5; the match to TRBD1 covers 7 bases. This CDR3 comprises 18 residues. CDR1 and CDR2 (germline): LNHDA, SQIVND (reference sequence). V shed 3 bases, J shed 4 bases, and the junction held 15 bases outside the gene matches. Here the CDR3 reads CASSIRVSGTARNQPQHF. The CDR3 nucleotides read TGTGCCAGTAGTATTAGGGTCTCCGGGACAGCAAGGAATCAGCCCCAGCATTTT.

J is TRBJ2-7 and V is TRBV28; 10 bases line up with TRBD1. The CDR3 contains 18 residues. With 3 bases clipped from V and 5 bases from J, the junction kept 16 bases outside the gene matches. In germline, CDR1 is MDHEN, CDR2 SYDVKM. CDR3 sequence: CASSFLGISGTGVHEQYF. For the CDR3, the DNA is TGTGCCAGCAGTTTCCTGGGTATCTCCGGGACAGGGGTCCACGAGCAGTACTTC.

The V gene is TRBV28, the J gene TRBJ2-3; a weak D match, TRBD1 (5 bases). V shed 10 bases and J shed 2 bases, with 7 bases lying between them. The CDR3 length is 11 residues. Germline V gene sequence: CDR1 MDHEN, CDR2 SYDVKM. The CDR3 loop is CATGFTDTQYF. The CDR3 nucleotides read TGTGCCACAGGGTTCACAGATACGCAGTATTTT.

Only a few counts were recorded for this clone. J is TRBJ2-2 and V is TRBV2; 7 nucleotides agree with TRBD2. J lost 3 bases, V lost 5 bases, and 3 bases had no gene match. Germline CDR1 reads SNHLY; CDR2 reads FYNNEI. The CDR3 runs 14 residues. The CDR3 DNA reads as TGTGCCAGCAGTAAGCGGGGCGACACCGGGGAGCTGTTTTTT. This sequence encodes CASSKRGDTGELFF.

J is TRBJ2-6 and V is TRBV2, with D unclear. In germline, CDR1 is SNHLY, CDR2 FYNNEI. With 4 bases removed from V and 0 bases from J, the gap between germline ends came to 7 bases. The CDR3 length is 15 residues. The CDR3 sequence: CASSAQSSGANVLTF. The CDR3 bases are TGTGCCAGCAGTGCACAGAGCTCTGGGGCCAACGTCCTGACTTTC.

The rearrangement uses TRBV28 and TRBJ1-4, with D possibly being TRBD1 (5 bases). This CDR3 has 17 residues. Per germline, CDR1 MDHEN and CDR2 SYDVKM. Trimming stripped 7 bases from V and 2 bases from J, with 20 bases between. The CDR3 is CASTYSQGRNTNEKLFF. The CDR3 DNA sequence: TGTGCCAGCACCTATTCCCAGGGAAGGAATACTAATGAAAAACTGTTTTTT.

The rearrangement links TRBV30 to TRBJ2-1, with D possibly being TRBD2 (6 bases). The CDR3 is made up of 11 amino acids. V lost 0 bases, J lost 9 bases, and 6 bases lay in between. The germline V gene encodes CDR1 GTSNPN and CDR2 SVGIG (reference sequence). The CDR3 spells CAWSVLAEQFF. CDR3 DNA: TGTGCCTGGAGTGTACTAGCTGAGCAGTTCTTC.

This chain links TRBV3-1 (or the pseudogene TRBV3-2) with TRBJ1-1; no reliable D call. Germline assignment: CDR1 LGHDT and CDR2 YNNKEL (reference sequence). The CDR3 is 13 residues long. Trimming took off 1 base at V and 4 bases at J, with 7 bases between the two ends. CDR3 DNA sequence: TGTGCCAGCAGCCAAGGGTCGGGCACTGAAGCTTTCTTT. This codes for CASSQGSGTEAFF.

The chain combines TRBV24-1 with TRBJ2-1; 11 bases align to TRBD2. Losses at the gene ends were 4 bases for V and 6 bases for J; bases not matched to a gene: 7. The CDR3 has 16 amino acids. CDR1 is KGHDR and CDR2 is SFDVKD in the germline V gene. CDR3 sequence: CATSDQRLAGINEQFF. DNA for the CDR3: TGTGCCACCAGTGACCAGAGACTAGCGGGGATCAATGAGCAGTTCTTC.

The chain is built from TRBV6-1 and TRBJ2-1, with 10 bases that match TRBD2. CDR1 is MNHNS and CDR2 is SASEGT in the germline V gene. Trimming removed 4 bases from V and 0 bases from J; junction bases left unmatched: 15. The CDR3 is 20 residues long. The chain's CDR3 is CASSAPLSGRAATSYNEQFF. The DNA of the CDR3 is TGTGCCAGCAGTGCCCCCTTGAGCGGGAGGGCCGCGACCTCCTACAATGAGCAGTTCTTC.

The chain couples TRBV28 to TRBJ2-2; TRBD1 might be the D (7 bases). Trimming removed 3 bases at V and 5 bases at J, with 13 bases between. The CDR3 spans 15 residues. The germline gives CDR1 MDHEN, CDR2 SYDVKM. The CDR3 loop is CASSFRAGGTGELFF. CDR3 nucleotide sequence: TGTGCCAGCAGTTTCCGGGCAGGGGGGACCGGGGAGCTGTTTTTT.

The CDR3 DNA reads as TGTGCCAGAAGCAGGGGGGACAGGCTAGTTTTGGAGACCCAGTACTTC. It yields the protein CARSRGDRLVLETQYF. The rearrangement links TRBV5-3 to TRBJ2-5; 8 bases line up with TRBD1. TRBV5-3 is given ORF status, its function remaining uncertain. After removal of 4 bases from V and 5 bases from J, the junction contained 13 bases not matched to a gene. The CDR3 length is 16 residues.

This clone was seen a handful of times. This rearrangement joins TRBV5-1 to TRBJ1-2, with 9 nucleotides matching TRBD1. CDR3 length: 14 residues. Germline trimming cut 5 bases from V and 5 bases from J; bases unmatched to any gene: 7. CDR1 and CDR2 from the germline V gene are SGHRS and YFSETQ. CDR3 region: CASRETTGGYGYTF. The CDR3 bases are TGCGCCAGCAGGGAGACGACAGGGGGGTATGGCTACACCTTC.

The gene calls are TRBV30 and TRBJ2-5, with 10 bases identical to TRBD1. CDR1 GTSNPN and CDR2 SVGIG come from the germline V gene (reference sequence). Trimming cost V 0 bases and J 5 bases; bases outside gene matches: 6. The CDR3 runs to 15 residues. The CDR3 nucleotides read TGTGCCTGGAGTGTACCGACAGGGGGCGTTGAGACCCAGTACTTC. The encoded protein is CAWSVPTGGVETQYF.

The rearrangement links TRBV19 to TRBJ1-5; D gene ambiguous. V lost 1 base and J lost 1, with 23 bases in between. CDR3 length: 20 amino acids. The germline CDR1 and CDR2 sequences are LNHDA and SQIVND (reference sequence). Here the CDR3 DNA reads TGTGCCAGTAGTATAGCCGAGCCCCGATCCGGGATAGTGAGCAATCAGCCCCAGCATTTT. Translation gives CASSIAEPRSGIVSNQPQHF.

The rearrangement joins TRBV10-1 to TRBJ2-3; 8 bases are shared with TRBD2. Germline CDR1 and CDR2: WNHNN and SYGVQD (reference sequence). Trimming took 4 bases from V and 3 from J; bases not matched to a gene: 9. The CDR3 is made up of 16 amino acids. CDR3 loop: CASSVGTSILTDTQYF. CDR3 DNA sequence: TGCGCCAGCAGTGTAGGGACTAGTATCCTGACAGATACGCAGTATTTT.

V gene TRBV5-1 combines with J gene TRBJ1-1; D call uncertain. Germline V CDR1 and CDR2: SGHRS, YFSETQ. The CDR3 consists of 14 residues. The V end lost 0 bases, the J end lost 6 bases, and 12 bases lay between the germline ends. Here the CDR3 DNA reads TGCGCCAGCAGCTTGGGAGGCGCCGAGGCTGAAGCTTTCTTT. Protein: CASSLGGAEAEAFF.

The chain combines TRBV27 with TRBJ1-1; D ambiguous. CDR1 is MNHEY, CDR2 SMNVEV, per germline (reference sequence). This CDR3 spans 15 amino acids. V was cut by 2 bases and J by 4 bases, with 14 bases left in between. The CDR3 bases are TGTGCCAGCAGTTTAATAGGGAGGTATGGCACTGAAGCTTTCTTT. It translates to CASSLIGRYGTEAFF.

Only one count was recorded for this clone. The rearrangement links TRBV28 to TRBJ2-5, with D possibly being TRBD2 (7 bases). Per the germline V gene, CDR1 is MDHEN and CDR2 is SYDVKM. V lost 2 bases, J lost 1 base, and 11 bases lay in between. This CDR3 spans 15 amino acids. CDR3 sequence reads: CASSLGGAVQETQYF. The CDR3, as DNA: TGTGCCAGCAGTTTAGGGGGGGCGGTCCAAGAGACCCAGTACTTC.

This clone was detected a few times. The rearrangement joins TRBV6-2 or TRBV6-3 to TRBJ2-7; D is possibly TRBD1 (7 bases). The CDR3 has 17 residues. V was shortened by 4 bases and J by 6 bases, with 25 bases between the two germline ends. Germline CDR1 and CDR2: MNHEY and SVGEGT. CDR3 region: CASSSRPRGTVLFEQYF. The CDR3 DNA reads as TGTGCCAGCAGTTCCCGACCCCGGGGGACAGTTCTTTTCGAGCAGTACTTC.